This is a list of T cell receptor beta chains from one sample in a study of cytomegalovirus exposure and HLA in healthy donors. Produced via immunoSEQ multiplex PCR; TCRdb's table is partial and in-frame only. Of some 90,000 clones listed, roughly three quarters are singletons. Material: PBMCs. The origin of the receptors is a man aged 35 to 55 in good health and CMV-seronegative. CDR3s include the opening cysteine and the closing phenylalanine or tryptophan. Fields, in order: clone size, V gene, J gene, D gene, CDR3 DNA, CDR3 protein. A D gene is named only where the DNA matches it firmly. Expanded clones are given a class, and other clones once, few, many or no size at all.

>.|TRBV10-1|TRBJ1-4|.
TGCGCCAGCAGTGAGTCGCCCGGGACTAATGAAAAACTGTTTTTT
CASSESPGTNEKLFF
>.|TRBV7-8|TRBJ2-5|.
TGTGCCAGCAGCAGAGGTGGGGGGCAAGAGACCCAGTACTTC
CASSRGGGQETQYF
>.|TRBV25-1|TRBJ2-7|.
TGTGCCAGCAGTGATTCAGTATCCTACGAGCAGTACTTC
CASSDSVSYEQYF
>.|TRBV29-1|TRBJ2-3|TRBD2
TGCAGCGTTGAAAGACTAGCGGGGACAGATACGCAGTATTTT
CSVERLAGTDTQYF
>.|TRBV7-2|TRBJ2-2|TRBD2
TGTGCCAGCAGCTGGCCTTTTGCGGGGGGACAAAACACCGGGGAGCTGTTTTTT
CASSWPFAGGQNTGELFF
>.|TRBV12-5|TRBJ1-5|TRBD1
TGTGCTAGTGGTTTGAACCCCGGGACAGGAGTTAATCAGCCCCAGCATTTT
CASGLNPGTGVNQPQHF
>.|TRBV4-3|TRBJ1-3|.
TGCGCCAGCAGCCAAGACCACAGATCTGGAAACACCATATATTTT
CASSQDHRSGNTIYF
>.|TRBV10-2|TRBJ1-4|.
TGCGCCAGCAGTGAGGGACAGAGTTTTGAAAAACTGTTTTTT
CASSEGQSFEKLFF
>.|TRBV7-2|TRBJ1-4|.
TGTGCCAGCCGCCCCCGGCTGGGAGAAAACCAAAATGAAAAACTGTTTTTT
CASRPRLGENQNEKLFF
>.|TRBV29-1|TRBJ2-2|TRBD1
TGCAGCGGACAGGGTTATGACACCGGGGAGCTGTTTTTT
CSGQGYDTGELFF
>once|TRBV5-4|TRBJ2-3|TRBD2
TGTGCCAGCAGCACCGGGACTAGCGGGGGCACAGATACGCAGTATTTT
CASSTGTSGGTDTQYF
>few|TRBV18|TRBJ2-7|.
TGTGCCAGCTCACCCGGCTACGAGCAGTACTTC
CASSPGYEQYF
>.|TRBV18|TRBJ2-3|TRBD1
TGTGCCAGCTCACCACTGGGACAGGGGGCTAGCACAGATACGCAGTATTTT
CASSPLGQGASTDTQYF
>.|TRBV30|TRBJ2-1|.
TGTGCCTGGAGTCAGAACAATGAGCAGTTCTTC
CAWSQNNEQFF
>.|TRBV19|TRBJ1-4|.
TGTGCCAGTAGTAACCGGGAGGGGGGAAAATATGAAAAACTGTTTTTT
CASSNREGGKYEKLFF
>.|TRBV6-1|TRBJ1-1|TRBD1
TGTGCCAGCAGAAGAGACAGGGGAGGCACTGAAGCTTTCTTT
CASRRDRGGTEAFF
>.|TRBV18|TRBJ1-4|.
TGTGCCAGCTCACCAAAACAGGGAGAAAAACTGTTTTTT
CASSPKQGEKLFF
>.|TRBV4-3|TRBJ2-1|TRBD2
TGCGCCAGCAGCCAATCTCGGATAGCGGGGATACGGAGCTATGAGCAGTTCTTC
CASSQSRIAGIRSYEQFF
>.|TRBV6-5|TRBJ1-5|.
TGTGCCAGCAGTTACGCAGACTCTCAGCCCCAGCATTTT
CASSYADSQPQHF
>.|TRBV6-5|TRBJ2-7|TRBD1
TGTGCCAGCAGTTATGGACAGGTTAACTCCTACGAGCAGTACTTC
CASSYGQVNSYEQYF
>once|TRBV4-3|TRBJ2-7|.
TGCGCCAGCAGCCAAGCGGCCCAGGGAAGGTTCTACGAGCAGTACTTC
CASSQAAQGRFYEQYF
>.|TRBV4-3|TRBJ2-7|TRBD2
TGCGCCAGCAGTCAAGAGGTGCTAGCGGACCTCTACGAGCAGTACTTC
CASSQEVLADLYEQYF
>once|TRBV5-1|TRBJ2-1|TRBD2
TGCGCCAGCAGCTTGGTTTCTCGCGGGGGGACCAATGAGCAGTTCTTC
CASSLVSRGGTNEQFF
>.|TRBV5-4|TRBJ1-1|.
TGTGCCAGCAGCTTGGAGGGGCCAGCTTTCTTT
CASSLEGPAFF
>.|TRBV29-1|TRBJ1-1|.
TGCAGCGCCCAGGCGGGGGTGAACACTGAAGCTTTCTTT
CSAQAGVNTEAFF
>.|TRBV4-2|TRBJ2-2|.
TGTGCCAGCAGCCAAGACTCCGGGGGTACCCCCGGGGAGCTGTTTTTT
CASSQDSGGTPGELFF
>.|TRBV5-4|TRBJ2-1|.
TGTGCCAGCAGCTTGCGACTTAGCTCCTACAATGAGCAGTTCTTC
CASSLRLSSYNEQFF
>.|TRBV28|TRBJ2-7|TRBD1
TGTGCCAGCAGTTGGGACAGGGGTAACGAGCAGTACTTC
CASSWDRGNEQYF
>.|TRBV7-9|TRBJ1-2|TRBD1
TGTGCCAGCAGCCCAGAACGTTTGGCCCCGTGGACAGGGAATGGCTACACCTTC
CASSPERLAPWTGNGYTF
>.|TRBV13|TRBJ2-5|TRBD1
TGTGCCAGCAGCTTAGGTGGACCTGACAGGGTGAAGACCCAGTACTTC
CASSLGGPDRVKTQYF
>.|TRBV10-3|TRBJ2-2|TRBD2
TGTGCCATCAGTGAGCAGGCGGGGGTGAGCACCGGGGAGCTGTTTTTT
CAISEQAGVSTGELFF
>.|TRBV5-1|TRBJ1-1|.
TGCGCCAGCACCCCCGGAGGGGATTACACTGAAGCTTTCTTT
CASTPGGDYTEAFF
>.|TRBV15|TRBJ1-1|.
TGTGCCACCAGCAGAGATCGGTATCCCGGGGACACTGAAGCTTTCTTT
CATSRDRYPGDTEAFF
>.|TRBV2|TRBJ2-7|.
TGTGCCAGTAAAGGGGTCCACTACGAGCAGTACTTC
CASKGVHYEQYF
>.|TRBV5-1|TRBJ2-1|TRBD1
TGCGCCAGCAGCTGGCGTGGTGTGGCAGGGGGCGATGAGCAGTTCTTC
CASSWRGVAGGDEQFF
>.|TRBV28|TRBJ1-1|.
TGTGCCAGCAGTGAGGCGTTGTACACTGAAGCTTTCTTT
CASSEALYTEAFF
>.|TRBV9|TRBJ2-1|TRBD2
TGTGCCAGCAGCCCGCGGGGGGCCCTACCCACTTACAATGAGCAGTTCTTC
CASSPRGALPTYNEQFF
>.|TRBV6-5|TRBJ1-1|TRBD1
TGTGCCAGCAGTCAAGACAGGGAGCGCCGCACTGAAGCTTTCTTT
CASSQDRERRTEAFF
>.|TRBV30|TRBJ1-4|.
TGTGCCTGGATGTCGGGTTCGGAAAAACTGTTTTTT
CAWMSGSEKLFF
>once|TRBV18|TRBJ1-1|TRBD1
TGTGCCAGCTCACAAGACAGGGAAGGGGTCACTGAAGCTTTCTTT
CASSQDREGVTEAFF
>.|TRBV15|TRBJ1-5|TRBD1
TGTGCCACCAGCTCCTCCCCTAGGGACAGCCAGCCCCAGCATTTT
CATSSSPRDSQPQHF
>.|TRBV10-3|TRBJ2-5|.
TGTGCCATCAGTGAGTTTAACAGAGAGACCCAGTACTTC
CAISEFNRETQYF
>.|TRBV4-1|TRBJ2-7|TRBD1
TGCGCCAGCAGCCAAGCTCCGGGACAGGGCTACGAGCAGTACTTC
CASSQAPGQGYEQYF
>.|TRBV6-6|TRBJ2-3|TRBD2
TGTGCCAGCACGGGGGGTCCAGATACGCAGTATTTT
CASTGGPDTQYF
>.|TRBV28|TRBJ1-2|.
TGTGCCAGCAGCACGACTATCTTGATTGGCTACACCTTC
CASSTTILIGYTF
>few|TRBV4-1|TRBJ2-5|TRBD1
TGCGCCAGCAGCTGGGGCAGGGGGCAAGAGACCCAGTACTTC
CASSWGRGQETQYF
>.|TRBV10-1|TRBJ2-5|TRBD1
TGCGCCAGCAGTGAGCCGGGACAGGGATTAGAGACCCAGTACTTC
CASSEPGQGLETQYF
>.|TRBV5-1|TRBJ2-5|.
TGCGCCAGCAGCGTAAAAGAGACCCAGTACTTC
CASSVKETQYF
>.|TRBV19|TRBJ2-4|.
TGTGCCAGTAGTGGAGAGGCCAAAAACATTCAGTACTTC
CASSGEAKNIQYF
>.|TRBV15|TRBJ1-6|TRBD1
TGTGCCACCAGCGGATTAGACAGGGGGCCATCACCCCTCCACTTT
CATSGLDRGPSPLHF
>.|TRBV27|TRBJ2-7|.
TGTGCCAGCAGTCCCGGTCCAGGGGAGTTCTACGAGCAGTACTTC
CASSPGPGEFYEQYF
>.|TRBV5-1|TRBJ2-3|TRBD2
TGCGCCAGCAGCACGCGGGGGGGATACACAGATACGCAGTATTTT
CASSTRGGYTDTQYF
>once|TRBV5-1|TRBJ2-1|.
TGCGCCAGCAGCTTAATCAGGGTCGGCAATGAGCAGTTCTTC
CASSLIRVGNEQFF
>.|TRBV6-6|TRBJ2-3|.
TGTGCCAGCAGTTACTCAGAACCCTACTCCACAGATACGCAGTATTTT
CASSYSEPYSTDTQYF
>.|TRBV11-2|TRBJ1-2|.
TGTGCCAGCAGCTCAAGCGCAGGGGTCGATAGTGGCTACACCTTC
CASSSSAGVDSGYTF